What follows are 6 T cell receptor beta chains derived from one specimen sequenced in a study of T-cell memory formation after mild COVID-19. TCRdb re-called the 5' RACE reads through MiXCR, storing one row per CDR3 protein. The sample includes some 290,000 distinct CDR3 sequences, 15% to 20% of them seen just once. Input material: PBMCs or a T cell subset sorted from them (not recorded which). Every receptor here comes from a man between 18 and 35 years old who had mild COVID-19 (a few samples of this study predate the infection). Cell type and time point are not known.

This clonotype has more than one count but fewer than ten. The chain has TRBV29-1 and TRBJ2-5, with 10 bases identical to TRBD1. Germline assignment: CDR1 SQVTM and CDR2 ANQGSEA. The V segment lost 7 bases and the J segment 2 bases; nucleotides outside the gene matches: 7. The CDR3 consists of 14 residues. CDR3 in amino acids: CSGQGALNQETQYF. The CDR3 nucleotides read TGCAGCGGACAGGGGGCCTTAAATCAAGAGACCCAGTACTTC.

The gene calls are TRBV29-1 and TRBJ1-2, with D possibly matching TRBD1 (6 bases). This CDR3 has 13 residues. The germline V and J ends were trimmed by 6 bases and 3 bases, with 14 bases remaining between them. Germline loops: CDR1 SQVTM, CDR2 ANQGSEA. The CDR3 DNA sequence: TGCAGCGTCACAGGGCAATACGACTATGGCTACACCTTC. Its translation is CSVTGQYDYGYTF.

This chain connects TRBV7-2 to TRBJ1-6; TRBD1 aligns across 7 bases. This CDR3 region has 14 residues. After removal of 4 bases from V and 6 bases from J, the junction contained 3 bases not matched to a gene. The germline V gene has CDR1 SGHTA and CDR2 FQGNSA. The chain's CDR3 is CASSYRDSNSPLHF. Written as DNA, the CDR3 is TGTGCCAGCAGCTACCGGGACAGTAATTCACCCCTCCACTTT.

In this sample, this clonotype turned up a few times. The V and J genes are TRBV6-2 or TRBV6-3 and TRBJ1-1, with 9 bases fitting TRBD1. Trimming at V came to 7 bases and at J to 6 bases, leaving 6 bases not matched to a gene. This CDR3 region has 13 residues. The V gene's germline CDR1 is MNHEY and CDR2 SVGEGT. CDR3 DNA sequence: TGTGCCAGCACCGGGACAGGGCCTTCTGAAGCTTTCTTT. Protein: CASTGTGPSEAFF.

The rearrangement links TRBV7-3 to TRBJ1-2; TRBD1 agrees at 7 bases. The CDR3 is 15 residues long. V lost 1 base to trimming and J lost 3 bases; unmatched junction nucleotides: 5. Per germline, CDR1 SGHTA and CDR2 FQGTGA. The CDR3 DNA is TGTGCCAGCAGCTTAAGAGGCAGGGGGGACTATGGCTACACCTTC. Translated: CASSLRGRGDYGYTF. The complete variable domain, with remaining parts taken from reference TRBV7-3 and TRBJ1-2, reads GAGVSQTPSNKVTEKGKYVELRCDPISGHTALYWYRQSLGQGPEFLIYFQGTGAADDSGLPNDRFFAVRPEGSVSTLKIQRTERGDSAVYLCASSLRGRGDYGYTFGSGTRLTVV.

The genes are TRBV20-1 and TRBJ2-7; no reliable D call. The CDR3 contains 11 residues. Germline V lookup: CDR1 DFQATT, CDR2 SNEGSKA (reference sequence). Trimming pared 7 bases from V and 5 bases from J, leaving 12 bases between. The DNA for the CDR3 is TGCAGTGGGTTAGGGTCCGACGAGCAGTACTTC. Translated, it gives CSGLGSDEQYF.